Sequencing of this TCR beta chain was carried out in a study of T cells in localized non-small cell lung cancer (dated by TCRdb to about 2020). Regarding the study in general: The study examined T cell repertoires in 200 to 300 patients with early-stage NSCLC and compared tumors with uninvolved tumor-adjacent lungs. All 240 or so NSCLC patients in the cohort were treatment-naive and had localized lung tumors that were resected. NSCLC patients had a mean age of approximately 70 years, and more than 120 were male and 85 to 110 female.

TCR beta CDR3 regions were sequenced from DNA using the immunoSEQ Assay. Per the source publication's procedure: To compute T cell density, TCR beta template counts were normalized to usable DNA, which was estimated by amplifying housekeeping genes. Richness was estimated using the preseqR package, with extrapolation to 400,000 templates for PBMC samples and to 120,000 templates for tissue samples. Clonality was calculated as one minus Pielou's evenness. To identify tissue-enriched TCRs, differential abundance testing was run on productive amino-acid clonotypes with a minimum total count of 5 and an alpha of 0.1. The Jaccard Index and the Morisita Overlap Index were used to quantify repertoire overlap between compartments. GLIPH grouped TCR beta CDR3s together with public tetramer-defined viral CDR3s, and a viral motif had to include at least three viral sequences and show V-gene enrichment. This is the immuneACCESS table as TCRdb keeps it, with only in-frame sequences that have V and J called. A part of the clones is gone; compared with another copy, unresolved V genes explain less than half, and the rest is unexplained. The D gene and trimming were derived from the DNA, and the V and J assignments and clone size from that table. The sample yields about 40,000 clones; roughly 91% were counted once. In total, the top ten clones hold about 10% of the sample.

The study at large found these results: Since the design was exploratory, TCR variables were selected using unadjusted p-values with no false-discovery rate correction. Uninvolved tumor-adjacent lung showed the highest T cell clonality, higher than tumor, which suggests more focused antigenic responses in the uninvolved tumor-adjacent lung. Because multi-region sequencing of the tumors was not done, intratumor heterogeneity could not be ruled out. Longer overall survival was associated with higher blood T cell density, whereas shorter survival was associated with higher adjacent-lung clonality. Of the top 100 tumor clones, a median of approximately 60 were detected in paired uninvolved adjacent lung; 28 were also among that lung's top 100.

At diagnosis, tumor, uninvolved tumor-adjacent lung and peripheral blood were collected and then preserved as a mix of FFPE and fresh-frozen material. For TCR repertoire profiling, blood samples were analyzed as peripheral blood mononuclear cells. Remarks on this clone: Its target antigen remains unknown. No much larger clone exists at a distance of one base, and base qualities are not known.

V lost 8 bases and J lost 3 bases; the stretch between them is 19 bases long. The germline V gene (reference sequence) sets CDR1 to LNHDA and CDR2 to SQIVND. Measured from the cysteine to the phenylalanine, the CDR3 is 15 residues long. Solely the CDR3 DNA is kept, with 45 bases framed from the first base. The material was PBMCs, obtained before any cancer treatment. The receptor was isolated from a woman between 40 and 69 years old with stage II lung adenocarcinoma. The rearranged segments are TRBV19 and TRBJ1-2; the D gene cannot be named for sure. The DNA sequence reads TGTGCCAGTGTAACAAGCCGGGGAGTCGACTATGGCTACACCTTC. This encodes CASVTSRGVDYGYTF.